These 28 T cell receptor beta chains were all obtained from the same sample, sequenced in a study of blood T cell repertoires in COVID-19. Repertoires were generated with immunoSEQ multiplex PCR, while TCRdb's copy carries only in-frame clones and drops some. Among tens of thousands of clones listed, 75% to 95% were seen once. What was sequenced was peripheral blood. All receptors come from a human donor with active COVID-19. The donor label of this sample is uncertain.

The V and J genes are TRBV19 and TRBJ2-1; 7 bases match TRBD2. Germline CDR1 LNHDA, CDR2 SQIVND (reference sequence). V dropped 1 base and J dropped 9; count of bases not matched to a gene: 12. The CDR3 length is 16 residues. The CDR3 loop reads CASSIVGGSVEGEQFF. CDR3 coding DNA: TGTGCCAGTAGTATAGTAGGCGGGAGTGTAGAGGGTGAGCAGTTCTTC.

The CDR3 DNA follows: TGTGCCAGCAACGGCGGGGTGAACACCGGGGAGCTGTTTTTT. Translation: CASNGGVNTGELFF. The J gene is TRBJ2-2, the V gene TRBV6-5, with D maybe TRBD2 (6 bases). This CDR3 has 14 residues. Per germline, CDR1 MNHEY and CDR2 SVGAGI. Trimming cost V 7 bases and J 1 base, with 10 bases left between them.

This clone was recorded only once. The V gene is TRBV19, the J gene TRBJ1-2; the match to TRBD1 covers 7 bases. Trimming cost V 6 bases and J 6 bases; bases outside gene matches: 13. The germline V gene encodes CDR1 LNHDA and CDR2 SQIVND (reference sequence). The CDR3 is made up of 15 amino acids. This chain's CDR3 is CASSHGPDRRDGYTF. CDR3 DNA: TGTGCCAGTAGCCATGGGCCGGACAGGCGGGATGGCTACACCTTC.

This chain connects TRBV6-1 to TRBJ1-6, with D possibly being TRBD1 (5 bases). This CDR3 spans 15 amino acids. Between the trimmed V and J ends, which lost 2 bases and 9 bases, there was a span of 14 bases. Germline V gene data show CDR1 as MNHNS and CDR2 as SASEGT. DNA of the CDR3: TGTGCCAGCAGTGAACGGGGGGTGCGGGGTTCACCCCTCCACTTT. It specifies CASSERGVRGSPLHF.

This chain links TRBV11-3 with TRBJ2-7; 8 bases match TRBD1. This CDR3 has 14 amino acids. The junction had 3 bases not matched to a gene; V was cut back by 3 bases and J by 2 bases. Germline CDR1 reads SGHNT; CDR2 reads YENEEA. The CDR3 DNA reads TGTGCCAGCAGCTTGGGGACAGGAGCCTACGAGCAGTACTTC. Amino acid sequence: CASSLGTGAYEQYF.

The V and J genes are TRBV6-6 and TRBJ1-5; perhaps TRBD1 as D (5 bases). CDR1 and CDR2 (germline): MNHNY, SVGAGI (reference sequence). V lost 7 bases and J lost 3, with 16 bases in between. This CDR3 is 15 amino acids long. The CDR3 bases are TGTGCCAGCAATTTGGGGGGTTCTTCCAATCAGCCCCAGCATTTT. Encoded protein: CASNLGGSSNQPQHF.

The rearrangement joins TRBV19 to TRBJ2-1; maybe TRBD2 (6 bases). The CDR3 has 14 residues. V was clipped by 7 bases and J by 10 bases, with 20 bases between them. Germline CDR1 is LNHDA and CDR2 is SQIVND (reference sequence). For the CDR3, the DNA is TGTGCCAGTAATACCGGACTACCCTCCACGGAGCAGTTCTTC. Amino acid sequence: CASNTGLPSTEQFF. The variable domain in full, completed from reference TRBV19 and TRBJ2-1, reads DGGITQSPKYLFRKEGQNVTLSCEQNLNHDAMYWYRQDPGQGLRLIYYSQIVNDFQKGDIAEGYSVSREKKESFPLTVTSAQKNPTAFYLCASNTGLPSTEQFFGPGTRLTVL.

Turning to this clone: The junction shows a germline mismatch at one end, possibly a read error. CDR3 nucleotide sequence: TGCGCCAGCAGCCCAAGACAGGCAACTAATGAAAAATTGTTTTTT. Amino acids: CASSPRQATNEKLFF. The chain is built from TRBV5-1 and TRBJ1-4, with D possibly being TRBD1 (6 bases). The CDR3 is 15 residues long. Germline V gives CDR1 SGHRS, CDR2 YFSETQ.

This chain links TRBV19 with TRBJ2-1; 9 positions match TRBD2. Per the germline V gene, CDR1 is LNHDA and CDR2 is SQIVND (reference sequence). This CDR3 is built from 18 residues. J lost 6 bases, V lost 4 bases, and 16 bases had no gene match. The CDR3 protein is CASSKVTGGRVVGNEQFF. DNA of the CDR3: TGTGCCAGTAGTAAAGTAACAGGCGGGAGGGTAGTGGGCAATGAGCAGTTCTTC.

J is TRBJ2-7 and V is TRBV6-1; tentative D call: TRBD2 (6 bases). The CDR3 has 18 residues. Between the trimmed V and J ends, which lost 2 bases and 0 bases, there was a span of 20 bases. Germline assignment: CDR1 MNHNS and CDR2 SASEGT. The CDR3 bases are TGTGCCAGCAGTGAAAGAAGGAGAACTAGCCGGAGCTCCTACGAGCAGTACTTC. Its protein is CASSERRRTSRSSYEQYF.

This chain joins TRBV4-3 and TRBJ1-2; D is undetermined. CDR1 is LGHNA, CDR2 YSLEER, per germline. Trimming took 6 bases from V and 0 from J, leaving 8 bases between them. The CDR3 runs 13 residues. CDR3: CASSGGANYGYTF. The CDR3 bases are TGCGCCAGCAGTGGCGGGGCTAACTATGGCTACACCTTC.

This chain connects TRBV7-9 to TRBJ2-1, with 9 bases fitting TRBD1. Germline assignment: CDR1 SEHNR and CDR2 FQNEAQ (reference sequence). J lost 12 bases, V lost 0 bases, and 9 bases had no gene match. The CDR3 contains 15 residues. The CDR3 bases are TGTGCCAGCAGCTTAGCGGGACAGGGAACAATGAGGCAGTTCTTC. Its protein product is CASSLAGQGTMRQFF.

The genes are TRBV30 and TRBJ2-1; 10 nucleotides align to TRBD2. The CDR3 consists of 13 residues. Germline assignment: CDR1 GTSNPN and CDR2 SVGIG (reference sequence). Trimming cost V 4 bases and J 6 bases; bases outside gene matches: 3. The CDR3 nucleotides read TGTGCCTGGATCAAGCGGGAGGGCAATGAGCAGTTCTTC. Its protein product is CAWIKREGNEQFF. The complete variable domain, with remaining parts taken from reference TRBV30 and TRBJ2-1, reads SQTIHQWPATLVQPVGSPLSLECTVEGTSNPNLYWYRQAAGRGLQLLFYSVGIGQISSEVPQNLSASRPQDRQFILSSKKLLLSDSGFYLCAWIKREGNEQFFGPGTRLTVL.

The chain has TRBV30 and TRBJ1-1, with D unresolved. The germline CDR1 and CDR2 sequences are GTSNPN and SVGIG (reference sequence). The CDR3 totals 13 residues. The V end lost 1 base, the J end lost 5 bases, and 11 bases lay between the germline ends. DNA of the CDR3: TGTGCCTGGAGTGCCAGTGGGAGGACTGAAGCTTTCTTT. Its protein product is CAWSASGRTEAFF. Full variable domain (remainder filled in from reference TRBV30 and TRBJ1-1): SQTIHQWPATLVQPVGSPLSLECTVEGTSNPNLYWYRQAAGRGLQLLFYSVGIGQISSEVPQNLSASRPQDRQFILSSKKLLLSDSGFYLCAWSASGRTEAFFGQGTRLTVV.

The chain links TRBV10-1 to TRBJ2-7, with D unclear. The V gene's germline CDR1 is WNHNN and CDR2 SYGVQD (reference sequence). The V end lost 0 bases, the J end lost 3 bases, and 6 bases lay between the germline ends. CDR3 length: 13 amino acids. CDR3 in DNA: TGCGCCAGCAGTGAGTCGGGCCGCTACGAGCAGTACTTC. This codes for CASSESGRYEQYF.

J is TRBJ2-1 and V is TRBV7-9; 8 bases fit TRBD2. This CDR3 comprises 16 residues. J gave up 0 bases and V 5 bases, and 6 bases lay outside the gene matches. Germline V gene data show CDR1 as SEHNR and CDR2 as FQNEAQ (reference sequence). CDR3 residues: CASSTLSGSSYNEQFF. Here the CDR3 DNA reads TGTGCCAGCAGCACCCTAAGCGGGAGCTCCTACAATGAGCAGTTCTTC.

The chain couples TRBV9 to TRBJ2-7; 9 bases line up with TRBD1. V lost 4 bases, J lost 6 bases, and 11 bases stayed unmatched. The CDR3 sequence is 15 residues long. Germline CDR1 and CDR2: SGDLS and YYNGEE. The CDR3 sequence is CASSLQGDRVSEQYF. The CDR3 DNA follows: TGTGCCAGCAGCCTCCAGGGGGACAGGGTCTCCGAGCAGTACTTC.

The chain carries TRBV27 and TRBJ2-7; 7 bases align to TRBD1. Germline trimming cut 5 bases from V and 0 bases from J; bases unmatched to any gene: 10. Germline values: CDR1 MNHEY, CDR2 SMNVEV (reference sequence). CDR3 size: 16 residues. CDR3 protein: CASSPRQGILSYEQYF. The CDR3 nucleotides are TGTGCCAGCAGTCCAAGACAGGGTATACTCTCCTACGAGCAGTACTTC.

The rearrangement links TRBV10-3 to TRBJ2-2, with 10 bases aligning to TRBD1. The germline V gene has CDR1 ENHRY and CDR2 SYGVKD. V trimming: 3 bases; J trimming: 7 bases; junction bases outside the gene matches: 8. The CDR3 is 16 residues long. DNA for the CDR3: TGTGCCATCAGTGAAGGAGACAGGGGGCTTATCGGGGAGCTGTTTTTT. As protein: CAISEGDRGLIGELFF.

The chain employs TRBV20-1 and TRBJ2-7, with 7 bases aligning to TRBD2. The CDR3 loop spans 14 amino acids. Germline V gives CDR1 DFQATT, CDR2 SNEGSKA (reference sequence). V lost 3 bases to trimming and J lost 2 bases; unmatched junction nucleotides: 7. Here the CDR3 reads CSASSLAATYEQYF. CDR3 DNA sequence: TGCAGTGCTAGTAGTCTAGCGGCCACCTACGAGCAGTACTTC.

CDR3 region: CASSETGRAGELFF. CDR3 nucleotides: TGTGCCAGCAGTGAAACAGGGCGCGCCGGGGAGCTGTTTTTT. V gene TRBV6-1 combines with J gene TRBJ2-2, with TRBD1 as a possible D gene (6 bases). Germline loops: CDR1 MNHNS, CDR2 SASEGT. Trimming removed 2 bases from V and 6 bases from J, with 10 bases in between. The CDR3 totals 14 residues.

The gene calls are TRBV18 and TRBJ1-5; 8 positions agree with TRBD1. This CDR3 spans 15 amino acids. Trimming cost V 6 bases and J 9 bases; bases outside gene matches: 13. Looked up from germline, CDR1 is KGHSH and CDR2 is LQKENI. The CDR3 region is CASSNSDRGPSPQHF. CDR3 DNA sequence: TGTGCCAGCTCGAACTCCGACAGGGGTCCATCGCCCCAGCATTTT.

This rearrangement joins TRBV10-1 to TRBJ2-4; D gene unclear. V gave up 5 bases and J gave up 6 bases, with 23 bases separating them. CDR1 and CDR2 from the germline V gene are WNHNN and SYGVQD (reference sequence). The CDR3 is 17 amino acids. Here the CDR3 reads CASSNTTLTRGPNIQYF. DNA for the CDR3: TGCGCCAGCAGTAATACCACCCTTACTCGCGGCCCAAACATTCAGTACTTC.

Comments on this clone: Other DNA sequences in this specimen translate into the identical CDR3. The gene calls are TRBV18 and TRBJ2-7; 11 positions agree with TRBD1. Germline CDR1 KGHSH, CDR2 LQKENI. The V and J ends lost 0 bases and 2 bases, in that order; junction bases with no gene match: 0. This CDR3 has 15 amino acids. CDR3 DNA sequence: TGTGCCAGCTCACCACCGGGACAGGGGGCCTACGAGCAGTACTTC. This encodes CASSPPGQGAYEQYF.

CDR3 in amino acids: CATSDSSGSTGELFF. CDR3 nucleotide sequence: TGTGCCACCAGTGATTCTAGCGGGTCCACCGGGGAGCTGTTTTTT. The chain carries TRBV24-1 and TRBJ2-2; 8 bases are a match to TRBD2. Germline CDR1 KGHDR, CDR2 SFDVKD. This CDR3 spans 15 amino acids. Losses at the gene ends were 2 bases for V and 4 bases for J; bases not matched to a gene: 2.

This clone was detected once. This chain uses TRBV19 with TRBJ1-1; no definite D call. Looked up from germline, CDR1 is LNHDA and CDR2 is SQIVND (reference sequence). The ends were cut back, 3 bases at V and 0 bases at J, with 8 bases in the middle. This CDR3 is built from 14 residues. The CDR3 bases are TGTGCCAGTAGTATCCCCGGGATGAACACTGAAGCTTTCTTT. This gives the protein CASSIPGMNTEAFF.

The J gene is TRBJ2-7, the V gene TRBV5-5; 7 bases align to TRBD1. The junction had 8 bases not matched to a gene; V was cut back by 6 bases and J by 2 bases. The CDR3 has 14 residues. The germline CDR1 and CDR2 sequences are SGHKS and YYEKEE (reference sequence). The CDR3 bases are TGTGCCAGCAAGGGGACAGTTGGAGCCTACGAGCAGTACTTC. This encodes CASKGTVGAYEQYF.

CDR3 sequence: CASRRQPSSGANVLTF. For the CDR3, the DNA is TGTGCCAGCCGACGACAGCCGAGCTCTGGGGCCAACGTCCTGACTTTC. The rearrangement links TRBV28 to TRBJ2-6; tentative D call: TRBD1 (5 bases). Germline V lookup: CDR1 MDHEN, CDR2 SYDVKM. This CDR3 has 16 residues. Trimming shortened V by 8 bases and J by 0 bases, and 14 bases separated the two germline ends.